This entry lists 21 T cell receptor beta chains sequenced from one sample in a study of shared clonotypes between healthy human individuals. Only in-frame clones appear in the TCRdb table, and some are missing; sequencing was by immunoSEQ multiplex PCR. The profile shows about 2.1 million clones, roughly 93% of them singletons. Positively selected for CCR7, the CD45RO-negative cells used as naive CD8 cells excluded terminally differentiated effector memory CD45RA+ cells. The sequenced material came from naive CD8+ T cells from PBMCs. The source of these receptors is a man aged 18 to 35 in good health. Some clones in this sample may be carry-over from other donors' samples.

The V gene is TRBV19, the J gene TRBJ1-1; D is uncertain. This CDR3 has 14 amino acids. CDR1 LNHDA and CDR2 SQIVND come from the germline V gene (reference sequence). V lost 0 bases, J lost 0 bases, and 5 bases lay in between. CDR3 in amino acids: CASSIEWMNTEAFF. The CDR3 nucleotides are TGTGCCAGTAGTATAGAGTGGATGAACACTGAAGCTTTCTTT.

The chain is built from TRBV7-7 and TRBJ2-1; D may match TRBD1 or TRBD2 (5 bases each). Trimming left V 5 bases short and J 0 bases short, with 11 bases between. CDR3 length: 15 residues. Germline assignment: CDR1 SSHAT and CDR2 FNYEAQ (reference sequence). This CDR3 reads CASSRDPSSYNEQFF. CDR3 in DNA: TGTGCCAGCAGCCGGGACCCGAGCTCCTACAATGAGCAGTTCTTC.

V gene TRBV25-1 combines with J gene TRBJ2-7; TRBD1 aligns across 9 bases. V was clipped by 6 bases and J by 6 bases; unmatched bases: 9. CDR1 MGHDK and CDR2 SYGVNS come from the germline V gene. The CDR3 extends over 14 amino acids. As DNA, the CDR3 is TGTGCCAGCAGCGAGCCCGGGACAGGGCTCGAGCAGTACTTC. Protein sequence: CASSEPGTGLEQYF.

This clone was recorded once. V gene TRBV28 combines with J gene TRBJ2-7; D is possibly TRBD2 (5 bases). The CDR3 covers 13 residues. V was clipped by 7 bases and J by 3 bases, with 13 bases between them. Germline loops: CDR1 MDHEN, CDR2 SYDVKM. Here the CDR3 reads CASTFGVGYEQYF. CDR3 nucleotides: TGTGCCAGCACCTTCGGGGTTGGCTACGAGCAGTACTTC.

The V call is TRBV7-9, the J call TRBJ2-5; no firm D call. Trimming took off 6 bases at V and 6 bases at J, with 8 bases between the two ends. Per germline, CDR1 SEHNR and CDR2 FQNEAQ (reference sequence). The length of the CDR3 is 11 residues. The CDR3 loop reads CASSWAQTQYF. The CDR3 DNA reads as TGTGCCAGCAGTTGGGCGCAGACCCAGTACTTC.

The gene calls are TRBV28 and TRBJ2-2; the D gene is possibly TRBD1 (6 bases). In germline, CDR1 is MDHEN, CDR2 SYDVKM. The CDR3 extends over 14 amino acids. V lost 6 bases and J lost 2, with 10 bases in between. CDR3 sequence: CASRRTDNTGELFF. In DNA, the CDR3 is TGTGCCAGCAGGCGGACAGACAACACCGGGGAGCTGTTTTTT.

The rearrangement links TRBV19 to TRBJ2-7, with D tentatively TRBD1 or TRBD2 (5 bases each). Germline CDR1 and CDR2: LNHDA and SQIVND (reference sequence). The CDR3 runs 14 residues. Trimming shortened V by 4 bases and J by 4 bases, and 14 bases separated the two germline ends. The CDR3 reads CASSTSGTSYEQYF. The CDR3 DNA reads TGTGCCAGTAGTACTTCCGGGACCTCGTACGAGCAGTACTTC.

The J gene is TRBJ2-7, the V gene TRBV27; 8 bases agree with TRBD2. There are 14 residues in the CDR3. The V segment lost 3 bases and the J segment 4 bases; nucleotides outside the gene matches: 5. Germline V CDR1 and CDR2: MNHEY, SMNVEV (reference sequence). The DNA of the CDR3 is TGTGCCAGCAGTTTGCGCGGGAGGAAGTACGAGCAGTACTTC. Residues: CASSLRGRKYEQYF.

The gene calls are TRBV7-6 and TRBJ1-5; D remains unclear. There are 14 residues in the CDR3. The V end was cut by 2 bases, the J end by 7 bases, with 12 bases between. CDR1 is SGHVS, CDR2 FNYEAQ, per germline. CDR3 loop: CASSLFGVRQPQHF. The CDR3 DNA sequence: TGTGCCAGCAGCTTATTCGGGGTCAGGCAGCCCCAGCATTTT.

V usage is TRBV13 and J usage is TRBJ1-2, with 7 bases aligning to TRBD1. V shed 5 bases, J shed 3 bases, and the junction held 3 bases outside the gene matches. The germline V gene encodes CDR1 PRHDT and CDR2 FYEKMQ (reference sequence). The CDR3 runs to 13 residues. The chain's CDR3 is CASSNRGDYGYTF. For the CDR3, the DNA is TGTGCCAGCAGCAACAGGGGTGACTATGGCTACACCTTC. Full variable domain (rest looked up from reference TRBV13 and TRBJ1-2): AAGVIQSPRHLIKEKRETATLKCYPIPRHDTVYWYQQGPGQDPQFLISFYEKMQSDKGSIPDRFSAQQFSDYHSELNMSSLELGDSALYFCASSNRGDYGYTFGSGTRLTVV.

V is TRBV6-4 and J is TRBJ2-3; 7 bases align to TRBD2. The V segment lost 5 bases and the J segment 2 bases; nucleotides outside the gene matches: 7. CDR1 is MRHNA and CDR2 is SNTAGT in the germline V gene. The CDR3 covers 15 residues. In DNA, the CDR3 is TGTGCCAGCAGTCCCGGGACTACCCCCACAGATACGCAGTATTTT. It yields the protein CASSPGTTPTDTQYF.

V and J are TRBV9 and TRBJ2-7, with 7 bases lining up with TRBD2. The CDR3 sequence is 16 residues long. J was trimmed by 7 bases and V by 3 bases; bases with no gene match: 16. In germline, CDR1 is SGDLS, CDR2 YYNGEE. CDR3 region: CASSAGPGGSLGEQYF. The CDR3 region has the DNA TGTGCCAGCAGCGCGGGACCCGGGGGGAGCTTGGGTGAGCAGTACTTC.

This chain joins TRBV15 and TRBJ2-7; no firm D call. This CDR3 has 12 amino acids. The germline V gene encodes CDR1 LNHNV and CDR2 YYDKDF (reference sequence). V was clipped by 3 bases and J by 6 bases, with 9 bases between them. CDR3 coding DNA: TGTGCCACCAGCAGCTTGAAGTCCGAGCAGTACTTC. Translating it yields CATSSLKSEQYF.

V is TRBV29-1 and J is TRBJ1-2; 9 nucleotides line up with TRBD1. CDR1 and CDR2 from the germline V gene are SQVTM and ANQGSEA. The CDR3 contains 13 residues. After removal of 3 bases from V and 6 bases from J, the junction contained 5 bases not matched to a gene. The CDR3 DNA sequence: TGCAGCGTTGATTTGGACAGGGGCCATGGCTACACCTTC. Protein: CSVDLDRGHGYTF. Combining the CDR3 with reference TRBV29-1 and TRBJ1-2 gives the whole variable domain SAVISQKPSRDICQRGTSLTIQCQVDSQVTMMFWYRQQPGQSLTLIATANQGSEATYESGFVIDKFPISRPNLTFSTLTVSNMSPEDSSIYLCSVDLDRGHGYTFGSGTRLTVV.

The V gene is TRBV15, the J gene TRBJ2-5; D remains unclear. The DNA end lines up better with TRBJ2-7; the J call may be wrong. CDR3 length: 15 residues. Germline loops: CDR1 LNHNV, CDR2 YYDKDF (reference sequence). In DNA, the CDR3 is TGTGCCACCAGCAGAGATGCGAACAGAGCCTACGAGCAGTACTTC. The encoded protein is CATSRDANRAYEQYF.

This clone was observed a single time. The final CDR3 position lacks the conserved phenylalanine or tryptophan, pointing to a likely read error. The DNA is left out, because the CDR3 cannot be placed on it with certainty; the CDR3 is given as TCRdb lists it. V and J are TRBV23-1 and TRBJ2-7; no check of the table's D call, TRBD2, against the DNA was made. TRBV23-1 is classed as an ORF, of uncertain function. The CDR3 spans 10 residues, counting both ends. The CDR3 sequence: CANPGRRAIS.

The chain carries TRBV28 and TRBJ1-3, with D perhaps TRBD1 (6 bases). Trimming pared 10 bases from V and 6 bases from J, leaving 19 bases between. This CDR3 contains 14 residues. The V gene's germline CDR1 is MDHEN and CDR2 SYDVKM. CDR3 residues: CATCETGGPNTIYF. The CDR3 DNA follows: TGTGCCACCTGTGAGACAGGCGGCCCAAACACCATATATTTT.

The rearrangement joins TRBV13 to TRBJ2-5, with 15 bases identical to TRBD2. CDR3 length: 18 amino acids. From germline, CDR1 is PRHDT and CDR2 FYEKMQ (reference sequence). After removal of 4 bases from V and 9 bases from J, the junction contained 15 bases not matched to a gene. This CDR3 reads CASSSRLRTSGGAGAQYF. The CDR3 DNA reads TGTGCCAGCAGCTCCCGGCTACGGACTAGCGGGGGGGCGGGGGCCCAGTACTTC.

This chain links TRBV14 with TRBJ1-2; D is ambiguous. The germline V gene encodes CDR1 SGHDN and CDR2 FVKESK. V gave up 1 base and J gave up 8 bases, with 11 bases separating them. This CDR3 is built from 13 residues. CDR3 sequence reads: CASSQVYVRGYTF. CDR3 nucleotides: TGTGCCAGCAGCCAAGTTTATGTACGAGGCTACACCTTC. Full variable domain (rest looked up from reference TRBV14 and TRBJ1-2): EAGVTQFPSHSVIEKGQTVTLRCDPISGHDNLYWYRRVMGKEIKFLLHFVKESKQDESGMPNNRFLAERTGGTYSTLKVQPAELEDSGVYFCASSQVYVRGYTFGSGTRLTVV.

As for this clone: The sample contains more than one DNA sequence encoding this CDR3. CDR3 residues: CASSSSGSTDTQYF. The CDR3 nucleotides are TGTGCCAGCAGCTCAAGCGGGAGCACAGATACGCAGTATTTT. The chain combines TRBV7-3 with TRBJ2-3, with D possibly being TRBD2 (6 bases). This CDR3 has 14 amino acids. V gave up 4 bases and J gave up 0 bases, with 8 bases separating them. Per germline, CDR1 SGHTA and CDR2 FQGTGA.

This chain connects TRBV5-1 to TRBJ1-5, with D hard to call. CDR1 is SGHRS, CDR2 YFSETQ, per germline. Trimming took 1 base from V and 1 from J, leaving 9 bases between them. The CDR3 runs to 15 residues. CDR3 protein: CASSLRGWSNQPQHF. CDR3 bases: TGCGCCAGCAGCTTGAGAGGCTGGAGCAATCAGCCCCAGCATTTT.